The next 27 T cell receptor beta chains were all read from a single sample in a study of neurological immune-mediated disorders. MiXCR, applied by TCRdb to the 5' RACE reads, yields one record per CDR3 protein. The sample has about 38,000 distinct CDR3 sequences; about 9.9% are singletons. Sample: CD4+ T cells from blood. The receptors shown here come from a woman younger than 45 with HTLV-1-associated myelopathy (HAM/TSP).

This clonotype has at least ten counts. V is TRBV7-9 and J is TRBJ1-1, with TRBD1 as a possible D gene (5 bases). The CDR3 spans 14 residues. Germline values: CDR1 SEHNR, CDR2 FQNEAQ (reference sequence). V was cut by 4 bases and J by 4 bases, with 13 bases left in between. CDR3 sequence reads: CASSSTGVGTEAFF. The CDR3 nucleotides read TGTGCCAGCAGCTCGACGGGGGTGGGCACTGAAGCTTTCTTT.

This clonotype was seen ten or more times. This chain connects TRBV20-1 to TRBJ2-7; tentatively, D is TRBD1 or TRBD2 (5 bases each). Germline loops: CDR1 DFQATT, CDR2 SNEGSKA (reference sequence). The CDR3 has 16 amino acids. V was pared by 0 bases and J by 0 bases, with 15 bases between. CDR3 bases: TGCAGTGCTAGAGACCCGGGACCACTGAGCTCCTACGAGCAGTACTTC. It translates to CSARDPGPLSSYEQYF.

This clonotype was counted ten times or more. The chain carries TRBV5-1 and TRBJ1-2; unclear D gene. The CDR3 is 14 amino acids. The germline V gene encodes CDR1 SGHRS and CDR2 YFSETQ. Between the trimmed V and J ends, which lost 4 bases and 0 bases, there was a span of 10 bases. CDR3 residues: CASSNTGTNYGYTF. DNA for the CDR3: TGCGCCAGCAGCAACACCGGGACTAACTATGGCTACACCTTC.

The table lists this clonotype with many counts. J is TRBJ1-4 and V is TRBV5-1; the match to TRBD1 covers 11 bases. This CDR3 has 14 amino acids. The V gene's germline CDR1 is SGHRS and CDR2 YFSETQ. V dropped 3 bases and J dropped 8; count of bases not matched to a gene: 3. Here the CDR3 DNA reads TGCGCCAGCAGCTCCGGGACAGGGGGAGAAAAACTGTTTTTT. It codes for CASSSGTGGEKLFF.

This clonotype was picked up many times. The chain uses TRBV5-1 and TRBJ2-7; D might be TRBD1 (5 bases). This CDR3 has 14 residues. Trimming shortened V by 4 bases and J by 7 bases, and 18 bases separated the two germline ends. Germline lookup yields CDR1 SGHRS and CDR2 YFSETQ. CDR3 sequence (DNA): TGCGCCAGCAGCCTCACCCAGACAGTATCAGAGCAGTACTTC. Translating it yields CASSLTQTVSEQYF.

This clonotype was counted many times. The chain is built from TRBV3-1 and TRBJ1-1; D possibly corresponds to TRBD1 (6 bases). Germline CDR1 and CDR2: LGHDT and YNNKEL (reference sequence). V was clipped by 4 bases and J by 5 bases, with 17 bases between them. This CDR3 has 15 amino acids. The CDR3 DNA sequence: TGTGCCAGCAGCCGGGTAAACAGGGAAGGTACTGAAGCTTTCTTT. It specifies CASSRVNREGTEAFF.

This clonotype has ten or more counts. The chain links TRBV20-1 to TRBJ1-6; weak D call: TRBD1 (5 bases). There are 15 residues in the CDR3. Deletions cut 3 bases from V and 0 bases from J, with 9 bases between. CDR1 and CDR2 from the germline V gene are DFQATT and SNEGSKA (reference sequence). The CDR3 region has the DNA TGCAGTGCTAGGGCAGGGAGCTCCTATAATTCACCCCTCCACTTT. Protein: CSARAGSSYNSPLHF.

This clonotype was counted between two and nine times. The rearrangement links TRBV4-2 to TRBJ2-6; D gene ambiguous. The germline V gene encodes CDR1 LGHNA and CDR2 YNFKEQ. This CDR3 comprises 16 residues. Trimming took off 0 bases at V and 2 bases at J, with 8 bases between the two ends. Written as DNA, the CDR3 is TGTGCCAGCAGCCAAGATCTGGCGGCTGGGGCCAACGTCCTGACTTTC. Translation: CASSQDLAAGANVLTF.

With regard to this clonotype: This may arise from a read error, as a much more abundant clone is one base away. V gene TRBV18 combines with J gene TRBJ1-1, with D unresolved. Germline V CDR1 and CDR2: KGHSH, LQKENI. This CDR3 contains 13 residues. Written as DNA, the CDR3 is TGTGCCAGCTCACCAGGGCTGAACACTGAAACTTTCTTT. It yields the protein CASSPGLNTETFF.

This clonotype was recorded many times. V is TRBV20-1 and J is TRBJ1-5, with 8 bases lining up with TRBD1. The J segment lost 4 bases and the V segment lost 3 bases, leaving 8 bases of the junction unmatched. Germline V lookup: CDR1 DFQATT, CDR2 SNEGSKA (reference sequence). CDR3 length equals 15 residues. The DNA for the CDR3 is TGCAGTGCTAGTAGGGGTAGGACAGGGAATCAGCCCCAGCATTTT. It codes for CSASRGRTGNQPQHF.

This clonotype was counted many times. J is TRBJ2-5 and V is TRBV20-1, with D perhaps TRBD2 (6 bases). Germline values: CDR1 DFQATT, CDR2 SNEGSKA (reference sequence). This CDR3 is built from 15 residues. V lost 0 bases and J lost 9, with 20 bases in between. The CDR3 coding sequence is TGCAGTGCTAGAGATCGGTCGGTGGCGGCGGGACCCCAGTACTTC. Encoded protein: CSARDRSVAAGPQYF.

This clonotype was seen at least ten times. The J gene is TRBJ1-1, the V gene TRBV5-1; TRBD1 is a possible D gene (6 bases). The germline V gene encodes CDR1 SGHRS and CDR2 YFSETQ. The V gene lost 0 bases and the J gene lost 1 base, with 13 bases spanning the gap. The CDR3 sequence is 16 residues long. CDR3 DNA: TGCGCCAGCAGCTTGGGTTTAGGCAGGGGGAACACTGAAGCTTTCTTT. Its protein is CASSLGLGRGNTEAFF. The variable domain in full, completed from reference TRBV5-1 and TRBJ1-1, reads KAGVTQTPRYLIKTRGQQVTLSCSPISGHRSVSWYQQTPGQGLQFLFEYFSETQRNKGNFPGRFSGRQFSNSRSEMNVSTLELGDSALYLCASSLGLGRGNTEAFFGQGTRLTVV.

In this sample, this clonotype turned up many times. The chain combines TRBV27 with TRBJ2-2; no firm D call. V was clipped by 5 bases and J by 1 base, with 14 bases between them. The germline V gene encodes CDR1 MNHEY and CDR2 SMNVEV (reference sequence). This CDR3 has 16 residues. CDR3 sequence reads: CASSRTVWGNTGELFF. For the CDR3, the DNA is TGTGCCAGCAGTCGTACCGTTTGGGGGAACACCGGGGAGCTGTTTTTT.

This clonotype was recorded many times. The chain recombines TRBV7-6 with TRBJ2-7, with 9 bases matching TRBD2. The CDR3 runs 15 residues. With 5 bases clipped from V and 3 bases from J, the junction kept 8 bases outside the gene matches. Per germline, CDR1 SGHVS and CDR2 FNYEAQ. This CDR3 reads CASSPASSGVYEQYF. In DNA, the CDR3 is TGTGCCAGCAGCCCTGCTTCTAGCGGGGTCTACGAGCAGTACTTC.

This clonotype occurred many times. V gene TRBV18 combines with J gene TRBJ1-6; D is perhaps TRBD1 (6 bases). V lost 3 bases, J lost 10 bases, and 13 bases lay in between. This CDR3 region has 14 residues. Germline loops: CDR1 KGHSH, CDR2 LQKENI. CDR3 DNA: TGTGCCAGCTCACCCTTACAGGGCCAGTCACCCCTCCACTTT. This gives the protein CASSPLQGQSPLHF.

This clonotype was seen more than once but under ten times. The chain joins TRBV5-1 to TRBJ2-7; D uncertain. Per germline, CDR1 SGHRS and CDR2 YFSETQ. V was clipped by 0 bases and J by 7 bases, with 11 bases between them. This CDR3 spans 13 amino acids. In nucleotides, the CDR3 is TGCGCCAGCAGCTTGGAAGGTTTCAGGGAGCAGTACTTC. Protein product: CASSLEGFREQYF.

This clonotype was seen a few times. J is TRBJ1-2 and V is TRBV18, with D hard to call. The CDR3 length is 15 residues. The V end lost 0 bases, the J end lost 5 bases, and 13 bases lay between the germline ends. Germline values: CDR1 KGHSH, CDR2 LQKENI. The CDR3 nucleotides are TGTGCCAGCTCACCACCGGCCGGGAAAGGTTATGGCTACACCTTC. This gives the protein CASSPPAGKGYGYTF.

This clonotype was recorded many times. This chain links TRBV5-6 with TRBJ2-5; D not resolved. The germline CDR1 and CDR2 sequences are SGHDT and YYEEEE. The CDR3 extends over 13 amino acids. Trimming took off 1 base at V and 4 bases at J, with 8 bases between the two ends. CDR3 in DNA: TGTGCCAGCAGCTTGATGTTGGGAGAGACCCAGTACTTC. Translating gives CASSLMLGETQYF.

The table lists this clonotype with many counts. This chain links TRBV16 with TRBJ2-7; 10 positions agree with TRBD1. V shed 0 bases, J shed 4 bases, and the junction held 3 bases outside the gene matches. The germline CDR1 and CDR2 sequences are KGHSY and FQNENV. The CDR3 covers 15 residues. CDR3 nucleotides: TGTGCCAGCAGCCAATCGGGACAGGGGCTGTACGAGCAGTACTTC. Protein product: CASSQSGQGLYEQYF. Variable domain in full (rest from reference TRBV16 and TRBJ2-7): GEEVAQTPKHLVRGEGQKAKLYCAPIKGHSYVFWYQQVLKNEFKFLISFQNENVFDETGMPKERFSAKCLPNSPCSLEIQATKLEDSAVYFCASSQSGQGLYEQYFGPGTRLTVT.

There are many counts of this clonotype. This chain links TRBV7-2 with TRBJ2-3; weak D call: TRBD1 (5 bases). The CDR3 has 14 amino acids. Trimming cost V 0 bases and J 3 bases, with 7 bases left between them. Germline loops: CDR1 SGHTA, CDR2 FQGNSA. The CDR3 nucleotides read TGTGCCAGCAGCTTAGCGTCAGGGACAGATACGCAGTATTTT. Translating it yields CASSLASGTDTQYF.

This clonotype was detected many times. This rearrangement joins TRBV20-1 to TRBJ1-2, with D unclear. The CDR3 has 14 residues. With 2 bases removed from V and 3 bases from J, the gap between germline ends came to 13 bases. Germline V gene lookup returns CDR1 DFQATT and CDR2 SNEGSKA (reference sequence). CDR3: CSARRSGSDYGYTF. The CDR3, as DNA: TGCAGTGCTAGAAGGTCCGGGTCCGACTATGGCTACACCTTC.

This clonotype occurred many times. The chain couples TRBV24-1 to TRBJ2-1, with D perhaps TRBD2 (7 bases). Looked up from germline, CDR1 is KGHDR and CDR2 is SFDVKD. This CDR3 contains 15 residues. Trimming took 9 bases from V and 6 from J, leaving 20 bases between them. The CDR3, as DNA: TGTGCCACCGCGAAAGGGGGGGCAGGAGGCAATGAGCAGTTCTTC. Translated: CATAKGGAGGNEQFF.

In this sample, this clonotype turned up many times. The chain couples TRBV20-1 to TRBJ2-1; TRBD2 might be the D (6 bases). Germline assignment: CDR1 DFQATT and CDR2 SNEGSKA (reference sequence). The CDR3 has 16 amino acids. Trimming shortened V by 0 bases and J by 0 bases, and 12 bases separated the two germline ends. The CDR3 loop reads CSARETGVSSYNEQFF. CDR3 nucleotides: TGCAGTGCTAGAGAGACGGGGGTAAGCTCCTACAATGAGCAGTTCTTC.

This clonotype was seen at least ten times. The V call is TRBV20-1, the J call TRBJ2-3, with 7 nucleotides matching TRBD2. Germline assignment: CDR1 DFQATT and CDR2 SNEGSKA (reference sequence). After removal of 4 bases from V and 2 bases from J, the junction contained 9 bases not matched to a gene. The CDR3 is 15 amino acids. DNA of the CDR3: TGCAGTGCTATGCCGGGACTACTAGACACAGATACGCAGTATTTT. Amino acids: CSAMPGLLDTDTQYF.

The V call is TRBV19, the J call TRBJ1-2; 12 positions agree with TRBD1. CDR3 length equals 15 residues. Germline CDR1 LNHDA, CDR2 SQIVND (reference sequence). J lost 7 bases, V lost 4 bases, and 7 bases had no gene match. CDR3 bases: TGTGCCAGTAGTACTACGGGACAGGGGGCGAGTGGCTACACCTTC. Translation gives CASSTTGQGASGYTF.

In this sample, this clonotype turned up many times. The chain links TRBV7-9 to TRBJ1-2; D unclear. The germline gives CDR1 SEHNR, CDR2 FQNEAQ (reference sequence). V shed 1 base and J shed 6 bases, with 15 bases lying between them. There are 15 residues in the CDR3. The CDR3 DNA sequence: TGTGCCAGCAGCTTAGGTAGTGGGCCCCTCCATGGCTACACCTTC. Protein: CASSLGSGPLHGYTF.

As concerns this clonotype: Just one base apart from a much larger clone, this may be a read error. Here the CDR3 reads CASSSGAKYGYTF. CDR3 sequence (DNA): TGTGCCAGCAGCTCAGGAGCTAAATATGGCTACACCTTC. The genes are TRBV12-3 or TRBV12-4 and TRBJ1-2; D ambiguous. This CDR3 contains 13 residues.